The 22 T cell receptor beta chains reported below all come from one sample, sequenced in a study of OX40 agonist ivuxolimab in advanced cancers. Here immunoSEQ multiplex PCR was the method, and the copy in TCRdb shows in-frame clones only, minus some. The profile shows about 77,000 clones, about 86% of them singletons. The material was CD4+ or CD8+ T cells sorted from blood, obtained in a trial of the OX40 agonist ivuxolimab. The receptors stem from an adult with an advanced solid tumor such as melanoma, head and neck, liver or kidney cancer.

DNA for the CDR3: TGTGCCAGCAGTACCCAGCCAGGGGGCGGAAGAAACACCATATATTTT. Translating gives CASSTQPGGGRNTIYF. J is TRBJ1-3 and V is TRBV28; 8 bases agree with TRBD1. This CDR3 comprises 16 residues. With V trimmed by 5 bases and J by 5 bases, 11 bases remained unmatched. The germline V gene has CDR1 MDHEN and CDR2 SYDVKM.

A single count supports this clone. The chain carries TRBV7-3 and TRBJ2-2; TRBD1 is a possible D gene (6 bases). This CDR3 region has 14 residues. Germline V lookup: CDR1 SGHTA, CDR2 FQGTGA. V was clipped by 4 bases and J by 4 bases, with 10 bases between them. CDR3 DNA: TGTGCCAGCAGCTCCGGACAGTCCACCGGGGAGCTGTTTTTT. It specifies CASSSGQSTGELFF. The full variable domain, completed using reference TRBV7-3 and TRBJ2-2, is GAGVSQTPSNKVTEKGKYVELRCDPISGHTALYWYRQSLGQGPEFLIYFQGTGAADDSGLPNDRFFAVRPEGSVSTLKIQRTERGDSAVYLCASSSGQSTGELFFGEGSRLTVL.

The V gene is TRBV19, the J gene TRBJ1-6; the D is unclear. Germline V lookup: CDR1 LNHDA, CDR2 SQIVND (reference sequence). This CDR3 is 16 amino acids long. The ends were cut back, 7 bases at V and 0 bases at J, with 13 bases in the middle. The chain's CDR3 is CASISSGDSYNSPLHF. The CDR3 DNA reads TGTGCCAGTATCTCCTCCGGTGACTCCTATAATTCACCCCTCCACTTT. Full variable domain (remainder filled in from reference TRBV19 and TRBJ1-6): DGGITQSPKYLFRKEGQNVTLSCEQNLNHDAMYWYRQDPGQGLRLIYYSQIVNDFQKGDIAEGYSVSREKKESFPLTVTSAQKNPTAFYLCASISSGDSYNSPLHFGNGTRLTVT.

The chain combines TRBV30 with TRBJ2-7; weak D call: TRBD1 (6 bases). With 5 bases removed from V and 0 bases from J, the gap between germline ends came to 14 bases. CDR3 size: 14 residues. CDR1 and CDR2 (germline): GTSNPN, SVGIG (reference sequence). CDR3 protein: CAWETGALSYEQYF. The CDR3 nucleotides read TGTGCCTGGGAGACAGGAGCCCTCTCCTACGAGCAGTACTTC.

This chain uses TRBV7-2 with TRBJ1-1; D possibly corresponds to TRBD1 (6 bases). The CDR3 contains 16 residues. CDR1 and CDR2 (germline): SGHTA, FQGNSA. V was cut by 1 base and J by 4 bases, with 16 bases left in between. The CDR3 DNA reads TGTGCCAGCAGCTTAGGCGGGGGCCAGCGGGGCACTGAAGCTTTCTTT. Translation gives CASSLGGGQRGTEAFF.

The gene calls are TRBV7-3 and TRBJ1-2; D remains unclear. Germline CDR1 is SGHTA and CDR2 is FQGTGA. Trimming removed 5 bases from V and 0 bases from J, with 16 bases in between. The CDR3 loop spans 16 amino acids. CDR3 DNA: TGTGCCAGCAGCCCTGGACCGGGCCCGACTAACTATGGCTACACCTTC. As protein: CASSPGPGPTNYGYTF.

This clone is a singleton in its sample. The chain's CDR3 is CASSLVGSGQEEQYF. In DNA, the CDR3 is TGTGCCAGCAGCTTAGTTGGCTCAGGGCAGGAGGAGCAGTACTTC. This chain joins TRBV7-2 and TRBJ2-7, with D tentatively TRBD1 (5 bases). The CDR3 length is 15 residues. CDR1 is SGHTA, CDR2 FQGNSA, per germline. V was shortened by 1 base and J by 7 bases, with 17 bases between the two germline ends.

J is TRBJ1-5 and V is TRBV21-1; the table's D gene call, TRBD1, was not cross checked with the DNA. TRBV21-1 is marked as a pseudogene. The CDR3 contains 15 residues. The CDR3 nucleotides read TGTGCCAGCAGCAAGACAGGGAGATGGTATCAGCCCCAGCATTTT. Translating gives CASSKTGRWYQPQHF.

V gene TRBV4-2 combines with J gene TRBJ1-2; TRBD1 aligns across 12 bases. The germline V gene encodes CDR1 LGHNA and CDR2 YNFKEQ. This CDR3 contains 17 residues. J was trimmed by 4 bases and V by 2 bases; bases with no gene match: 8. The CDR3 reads CASSQSYPGQGAYGYTF. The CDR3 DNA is TGTGCCAGCAGCCAATCATATCCGGGACAGGGGGCCTATGGCTACACCTTC.

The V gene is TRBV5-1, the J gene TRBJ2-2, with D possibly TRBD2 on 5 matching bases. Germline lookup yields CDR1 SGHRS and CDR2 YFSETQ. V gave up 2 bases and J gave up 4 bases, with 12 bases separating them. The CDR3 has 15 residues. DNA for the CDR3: TGCGCCAGCAGCTTCTCTGCGGGCCTCACCGGGGAGCTGTTTTTT. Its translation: CASSFSAGLTGELFF.

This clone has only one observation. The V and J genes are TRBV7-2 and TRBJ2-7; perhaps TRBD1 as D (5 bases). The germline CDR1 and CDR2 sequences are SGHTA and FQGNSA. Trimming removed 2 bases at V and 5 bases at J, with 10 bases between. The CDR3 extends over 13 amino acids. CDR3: CASSLSWGDEQYF. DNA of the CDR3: TGTGCCAGCAGCTTAAGTTGGGGCGACGAGCAGTACTTC.

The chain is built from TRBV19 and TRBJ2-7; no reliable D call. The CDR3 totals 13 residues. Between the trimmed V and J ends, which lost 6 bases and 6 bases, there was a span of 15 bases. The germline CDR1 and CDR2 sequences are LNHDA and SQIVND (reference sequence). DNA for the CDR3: TGTGCCAGTAGGGAACGACGGCTCTCCGAGCAGTACTTC. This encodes CASRERRLSEQYF. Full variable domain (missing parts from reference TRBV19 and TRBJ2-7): DGGITQSPKYLFRKEGQNVTLSCEQNLNHDAMYWYRQDPGQGLRLIYYSQIVNDFQKGDIAEGYSVSREKKESFPLTVTSAQKNPTAFYLCASRERRLSEQYFGPGTRLTVT.

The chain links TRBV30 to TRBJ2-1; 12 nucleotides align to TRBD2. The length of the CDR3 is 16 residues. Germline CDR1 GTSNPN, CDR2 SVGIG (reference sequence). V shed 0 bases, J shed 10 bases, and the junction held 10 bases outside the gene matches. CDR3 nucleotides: TGTGCCTGGAGTGTGTCGACTAGCGGGGGCAGGGGGGAGCAGTTCTTC. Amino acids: CAWSVSTSGGRGEQFF.

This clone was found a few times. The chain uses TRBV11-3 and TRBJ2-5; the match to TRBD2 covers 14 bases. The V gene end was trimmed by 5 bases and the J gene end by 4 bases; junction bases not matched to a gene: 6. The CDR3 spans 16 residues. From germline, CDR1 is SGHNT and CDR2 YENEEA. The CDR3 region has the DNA TGTGCCAGCAGCCTCGGGACTAGCGGGGGCCCAGAGACCCAGTACTTC. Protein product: CASSLGTSGGPETQYF.

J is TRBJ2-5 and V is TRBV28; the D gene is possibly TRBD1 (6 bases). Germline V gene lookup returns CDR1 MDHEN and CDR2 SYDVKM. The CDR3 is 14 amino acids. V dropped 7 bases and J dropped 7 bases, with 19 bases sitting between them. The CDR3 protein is CASNAQGQRLTQYF. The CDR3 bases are TGTGCCAGCAACGCCCAAGGACAGCGTCTGACCCAGTACTTC. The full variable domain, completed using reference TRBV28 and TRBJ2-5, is DVKVTQSSRYLVKRTGEKVFLECVQDMDHENMFWYRQDPGLGLRLIYFSYDVKMKEKGDIPEGYSVSREKKERFSLILESASTNQTSMYLCASNAQGQRLTQYFGPGTRLLVL.

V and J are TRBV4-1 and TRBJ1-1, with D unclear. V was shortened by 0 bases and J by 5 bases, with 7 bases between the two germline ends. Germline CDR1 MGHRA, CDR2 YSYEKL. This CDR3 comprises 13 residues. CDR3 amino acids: CASSQDWVTEAFF. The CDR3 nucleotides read TGCGCCAGCAGCCAAGATTGGGTTACTGAAGCTTTCTTT.

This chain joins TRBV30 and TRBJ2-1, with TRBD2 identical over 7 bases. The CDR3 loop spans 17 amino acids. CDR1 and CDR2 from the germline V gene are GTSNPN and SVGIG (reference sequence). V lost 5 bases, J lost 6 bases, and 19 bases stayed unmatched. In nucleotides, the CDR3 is TGTGCCTGGGTCGGCGGAGGTGAGCGGGGCATACCCAATGAGCAGTTCTTC. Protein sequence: CAWVGGGERGIPNEQFF.

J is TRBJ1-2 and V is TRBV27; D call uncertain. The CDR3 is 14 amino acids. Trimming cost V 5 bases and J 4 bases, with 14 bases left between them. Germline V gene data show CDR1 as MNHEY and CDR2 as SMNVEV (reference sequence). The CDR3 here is CASSARPDFYGYTF. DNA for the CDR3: TGTGCCAGCAGTGCCCGCCCGGACTTCTATGGCTACACCTTC.

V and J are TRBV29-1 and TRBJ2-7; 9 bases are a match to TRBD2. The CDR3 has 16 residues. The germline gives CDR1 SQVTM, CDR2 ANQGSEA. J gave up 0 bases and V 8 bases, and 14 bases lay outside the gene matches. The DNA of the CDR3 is TGCAGCACCTGGGGCGGGAGGGCCGGAAGCTCCTACGAGCAGTACTTC. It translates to CSTWGGRAGSSYEQYF.

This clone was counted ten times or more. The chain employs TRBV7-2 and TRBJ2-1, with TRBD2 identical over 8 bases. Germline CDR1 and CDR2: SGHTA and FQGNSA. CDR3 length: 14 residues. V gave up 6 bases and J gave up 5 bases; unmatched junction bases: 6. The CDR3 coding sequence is TGTGCCAGCAGACGGGGGCGGGAGGACAATGAGCAGTTCTTC. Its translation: CASRRGREDNEQFF.

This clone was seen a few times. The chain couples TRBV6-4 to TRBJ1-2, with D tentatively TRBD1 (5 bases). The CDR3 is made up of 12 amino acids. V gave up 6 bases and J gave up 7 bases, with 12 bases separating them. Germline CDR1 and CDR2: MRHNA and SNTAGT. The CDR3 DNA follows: TGTGCCAGCAGAGCGTGGGGCGGTGGCTACACCTTC. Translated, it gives CASRAWGGGYTF.

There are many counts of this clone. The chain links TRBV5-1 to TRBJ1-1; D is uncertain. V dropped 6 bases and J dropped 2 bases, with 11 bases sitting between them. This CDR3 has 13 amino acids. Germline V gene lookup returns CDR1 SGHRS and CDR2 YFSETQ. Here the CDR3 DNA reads TGCGCCAGCAACGCACAGCCTAACACTGAAGCTTTCTTT. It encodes CASNAQPNTEAFF.